One and the same sample provided the 9 T cell receptor beta chains below, sequenced in a study of T cells in Graves' hyperthyroidism and ophthalmopathy. It was RNA transcripts that yielded the amplified TCR beta CDR3 regions. HTBI primers were used for first-round RT-PCR of the TCR CDR3. TCRdb independently ran MiXCR on the multiplex PCR reads; one entry per CDR3 protein. The data show 250,000 to 300,000 distinct CDR3 sequences, with 13% to 15% seen just once and 10% to 15% held by the top ten. The sequencing input was blood. These receptors all come from a woman aged 40 to 50 with Graves' hyperthyroidism that later progressed to Graves' ophthalmopathy.

The J gene is TRBJ2-3, the V gene TRBV19; 9 nucleotides align to TRBD2. The CDR3 is 16 amino acids. Per the germline V gene, CDR1 is LNHDA and CDR2 is SQIVND (reference sequence). V lost 6 bases to trimming and J lost 3 bases; unmatched junction nucleotides: 10. The CDR3 loop reads CASSHKAGGLTDTQYF. The CDR3 coding sequence is TGTGCCAGTAGCCACAAAGCGGGAGGCCTTACAGATACGCAGTATTTT.

Ten or more counts support this clonotype. The chain joins TRBV2 to TRBJ2-5, with 7 bases identical to TRBD1. V lost 8 bases, J lost 2 bases, and 5 bases stayed unmatched. The CDR3 has 13 amino acids. CDR1 is SNHLY, CDR2 FYNNEI, per germline. CDR3 bases: TGTGCCAGCCTCCGGACAGGACAAGAGACCCAGTACTTC. Translating gives CASLRTGQETQYF.

This clonotype showed up many times. The chain has TRBV6-2 or TRBV6-3 and TRBJ1-1, with 9 positions matching TRBD1. V gave up 8 bases and J gave up 4 bases; unmatched junction bases: 5. Germline lookup yields CDR1 MNHEY and CDR2 SVGEGT. The CDR3 has 13 amino acids. This CDR3 reads CASSWGQGTEAFF. Here the CDR3 DNA reads TGTGCCAGCTCCTGGGGACAGGGCACTGAAGCTTTCTTT.

This clonotype was counted many times. This chain links TRBV5-6 with TRBJ2-5, with 10 bases identical to TRBD2. Germline CDR1 reads SGHDT; CDR2 reads YYEEEE. The CDR3 spans 16 residues. The J segment lost 4 bases and the V segment lost 4 bases, leaving 10 bases of the junction unmatched. This chain's CDR3 is CASSRSGRGRSETQYF. The CDR3 region has the DNA TGTGCCAGCAGCCGAAGCGGGAGGGGCCGTTCAGAGACCCAGTACTTC.

The rearrangement joins TRBV11-2 to TRBJ2-2; TRBD2 agrees at 7 bases. V was pared by 4 bases and J by 6 bases, with 8 bases of the junction left unmatched. Germline V lookup: CDR1 SGHAT, CDR2 FQNNGV. The CDR3 sequence is 15 residues long. The CDR3, as DNA: TGTGCCAGCAGCTCACCCGGACTAGGTCCCGGGGAGCTGTTTTTT. It translates to CASSSPGLGPGELFF.

This chain connects TRBV28 to TRBJ1-2; D perhaps matches TRBD1 (5 bases). V was trimmed by 3 bases and J by 8 bases, leaving 10 bases between them. Per germline, CDR1 MDHEN and CDR2 SYDVKM. The CDR3 totals 12 residues. CDR3 sequence (DNA): TGTGCCAGCAGTTTGGACACACGGGGCTACACCTTC. Amino acids: CASSLDTRGYTF.

The chain links TRBV19 to TRBJ1-3; possibly TRBD1 for D (5 bases). Germline CDR1 reads LNHDA; CDR2 reads SQIVND (reference sequence). CDR3 length: 15 amino acids. Trimming cost V 3 bases and J 2 bases, with 11 bases left between them. CDR3 residues: CASSINGRAGNTIYF. The CDR3 DNA reads as TGTGCCAGTAGTATTAATGGCAGGGCTGGAAACACCATATATTTT.

The table lists this clonotype with many counts. The CDR3 DNA reads TGTGCCAGCAGCGTAGTTGCGGGGGGTAACACCGGGGAGCTGTTTTTT. As protein: CASSVVAGGNTGELFF. The rearrangement links TRBV9 to TRBJ2-2; 8 nucleotides agree with TRBD2. Germline CDR1 SGDLS, CDR2 YYNGEE. With 0 bases clipped from V and 2 bases from J, the junction kept 3 bases outside the gene matches. This CDR3 is built from 16 residues.

V and J are TRBV3-1 and TRBJ1-2, with TRBD1 identical over 9 bases. This CDR3 is built from 15 residues. The V segment lost 1 base and the J segment 4 bases; nucleotides outside the gene matches: 4. Germline CDR1 is LGHDT and CDR2 is YNNKEL (reference sequence). The CDR3 is CASSQAQGAAYGYTF. The CDR3 DNA sequence: TGTGCCAGCAGCCAAGCACAGGGGGCGGCCTATGGCTACACCTTC.